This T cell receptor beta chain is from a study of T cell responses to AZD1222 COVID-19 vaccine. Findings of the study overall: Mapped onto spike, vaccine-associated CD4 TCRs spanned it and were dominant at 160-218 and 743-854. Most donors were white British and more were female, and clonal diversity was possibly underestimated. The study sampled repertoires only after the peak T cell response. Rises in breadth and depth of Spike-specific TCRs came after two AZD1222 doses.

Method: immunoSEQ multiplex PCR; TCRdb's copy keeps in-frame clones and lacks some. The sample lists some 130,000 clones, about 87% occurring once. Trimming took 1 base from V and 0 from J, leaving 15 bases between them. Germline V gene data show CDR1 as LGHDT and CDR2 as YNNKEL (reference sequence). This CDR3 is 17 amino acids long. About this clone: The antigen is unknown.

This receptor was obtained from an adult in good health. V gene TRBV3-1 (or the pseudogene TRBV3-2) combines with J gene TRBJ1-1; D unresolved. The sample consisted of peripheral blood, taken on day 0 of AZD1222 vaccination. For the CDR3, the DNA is TGTGCCAGCAGCCAAGTTTCCTCGAACTGGGTGAACACTGAAGCTTTCTTT. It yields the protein CASSQVSSNWVNTEAFF.